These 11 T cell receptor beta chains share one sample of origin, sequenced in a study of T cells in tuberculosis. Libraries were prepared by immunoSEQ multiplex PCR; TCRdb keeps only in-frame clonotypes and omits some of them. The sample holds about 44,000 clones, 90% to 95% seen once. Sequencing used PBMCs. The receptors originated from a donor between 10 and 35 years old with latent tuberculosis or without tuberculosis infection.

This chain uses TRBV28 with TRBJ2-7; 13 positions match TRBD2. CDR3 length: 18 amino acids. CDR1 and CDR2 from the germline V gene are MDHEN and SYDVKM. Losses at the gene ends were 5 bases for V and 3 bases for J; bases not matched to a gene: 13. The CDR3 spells CASSPFPGTSGTYYEQYF. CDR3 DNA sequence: TGTGCCAGCAGTCCCTTCCCTGGGACTAGCGGGACTTACTACGAGCAGTACTTC.

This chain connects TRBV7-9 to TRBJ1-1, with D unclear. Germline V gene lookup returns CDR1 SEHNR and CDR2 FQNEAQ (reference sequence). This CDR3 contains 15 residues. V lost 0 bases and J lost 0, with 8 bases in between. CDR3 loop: CASSLASVMNTEAFF. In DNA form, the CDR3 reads TGTGCCAGCAGCTTAGCATCGGTCATGAACACTGAAGCTTTCTTT.

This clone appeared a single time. CDR3 protein: CASSFGAFYNEQFF. The CDR3 nucleotides are TGCGCCAGCAGCTTCGGAGCGTTCTACAATGAGCAGTTCTTC. The gene calls are TRBV5-1 and TRBJ2-1; D is undetermined. The CDR3 has 14 amino acids. V shed 2 bases and J shed 3 bases, with 9 bases lying between them. Germline CDR1 SGHRS, CDR2 YFSETQ.

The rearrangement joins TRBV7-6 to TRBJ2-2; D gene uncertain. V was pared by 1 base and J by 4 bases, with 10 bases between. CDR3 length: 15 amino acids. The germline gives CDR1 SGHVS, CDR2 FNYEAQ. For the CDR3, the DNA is TGTGCCAGCAGCTTAGAAAGGCGGTTCACCGGGGAGCTGTTTTTT. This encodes CASSLERRFTGELFF.

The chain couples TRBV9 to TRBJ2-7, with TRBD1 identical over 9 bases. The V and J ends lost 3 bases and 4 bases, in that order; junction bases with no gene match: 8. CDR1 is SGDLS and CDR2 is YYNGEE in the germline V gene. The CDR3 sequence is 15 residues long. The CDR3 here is CASSAGTGKFYEQYF. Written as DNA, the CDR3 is TGTGCCAGCAGCGCCGGGACAGGGAAATTTTACGAGCAGTACTTC.

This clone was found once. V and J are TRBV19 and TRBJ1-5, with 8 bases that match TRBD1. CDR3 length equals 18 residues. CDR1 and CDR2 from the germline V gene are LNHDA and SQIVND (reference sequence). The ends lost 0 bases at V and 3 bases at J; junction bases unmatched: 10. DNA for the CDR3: TGTGCCAGTAGTATAGATCTGGACAGGGACTATCTCAATCAGCCCCAGCATTTT. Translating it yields CASSIDLDRDYLNQPQHF.

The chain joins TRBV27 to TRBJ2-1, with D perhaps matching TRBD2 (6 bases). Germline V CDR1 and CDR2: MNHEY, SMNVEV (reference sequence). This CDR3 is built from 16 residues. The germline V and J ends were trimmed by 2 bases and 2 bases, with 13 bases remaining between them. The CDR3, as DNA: TGTGCCAGCAGTTTACGGGGGACCTTGGCCTACAATGAGCAGTTCTTC. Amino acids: CASSLRGTLAYNEQFF.

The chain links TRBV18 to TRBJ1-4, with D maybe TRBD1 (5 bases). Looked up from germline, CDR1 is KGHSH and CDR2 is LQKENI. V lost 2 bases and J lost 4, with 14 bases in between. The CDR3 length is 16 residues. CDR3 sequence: CASSPGGANYNEKLFF. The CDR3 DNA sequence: TGTGCCAGCTCACCAGGAGGGGCAAACTATAATGAAAAACTGTTTTTT.

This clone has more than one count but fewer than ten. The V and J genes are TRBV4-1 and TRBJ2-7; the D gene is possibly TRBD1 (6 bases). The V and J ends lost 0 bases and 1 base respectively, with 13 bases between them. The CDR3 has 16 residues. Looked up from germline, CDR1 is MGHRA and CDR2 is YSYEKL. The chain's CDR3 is CASSQERTTGSYEQYF. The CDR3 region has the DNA TGCGCCAGCAGCCAAGAGAGGACCACAGGGTCCTACGAGCAGTACTTC.

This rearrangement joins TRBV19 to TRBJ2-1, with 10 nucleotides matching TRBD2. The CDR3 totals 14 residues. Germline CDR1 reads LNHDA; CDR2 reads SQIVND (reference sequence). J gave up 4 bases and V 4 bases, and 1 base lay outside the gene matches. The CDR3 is CASSTSGSYNEQFF. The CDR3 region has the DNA TGTGCCAGTAGTACTAGCGGGAGTTACAATGAGCAGTTCTTC.

The CDR3 nucleotides read TGTGCCAGCAGCGGTAGACAGACAGGGAGAAGGGAGGTGAACTATGGCTACACCTTC. Translating gives CASSGRQTGRREVNYGYTF. The chain links TRBV21-1 to TRBJ1-2; TRBD1 reflects the table's D call only, with no check against the DNA. TRBV21-1 represents a pseudogene. This CDR3 comprises 19 residues.